This T cell receptor beta chain was documented in a study of shared clonotypes between healthy human individuals. Findings and limits, study-wide: Clonotype sharing among donors, it was expected, would be affected by sequencing depth. Clonotype sharing across a handful of donors was observed for roughly 5% of naive CD4 clonotypes.

Details on this clone: The antigen remains undetermined.

Clones were sequenced by immunoSEQ multiplex PCR, and TCRdb holds only the in-frame ones, with some missing. In the table there are 550,000 to 800,000 clones, approximately 74% of which are singletons. Healthy adults negative for HIV, lacking recent acute infections or vaccinations, served as donors. Deletions cut 1 base from V and 7 bases from J, with 14 bases between. Germline CDR1 reads MGHRA; CDR2 reads YSYEKL. The CDR3 has 15 amino acids. The chain combines TRBV4-1 with TRBJ2-1, with D possibly matching TRBD2 (6 bases). This sequence was found in a woman aged 25-40 years in good health. The sample comprised memory CD4+ T cells sorted from blood. This sample's subset: CD45RA-negative fraction. The CDR3 protein is CASSQVGTALNEQFF. CDR3 DNA sequence: TGCGCCAGCAGCCAAGTCGGGACTGCCCTTAATGAGCAGTTCTTC.